Sequencing of this T cell receptor beta chain was carried out in a study of T cell responses to AZD1222 COVID-19 vaccine. Study as a whole: The analysis combined second doses at about 4 or about 12 weeks. The study, taken as a whole, reports: Among spike-specific TCRs, nearly half reportedly target unmutated variant regions. Only six or seven AZD1222 recipients tested seropositive at baseline. The study found Spike-specific TCR breadth and depth rose after two AZD1222 doses.

Germline V gives CDR1 MNHEY, CDR2 SVGAGI. The CDR3 sequence is 14 residues long. V lost 4 bases, J lost 10 bases, and 19 bases lay in between. For this clone: No antigen is known for it.

TCRdb's copy holds only in-frame clones and misses some; the assay was immunoSEQ multiplex PCR. The table records more than 150,000 clones, 85% to 95% of them present only once. This chain joins TRBV6-5 and TRBJ1-1; a possible D gene is TRBD1 (6 bases). The specimen comprised peripheral blood, sampled on day 0 of AZD1222 vaccination. The source is an adult in good health. Written as DNA, the CDR3 is TGTGCCAGCAGTTCCCAACTGGACAGCCCCTCAGCTTTCTTT. Its translation: CASSSQLDSPSAFF.